The 21 T cell receptor beta chains below were found in one sample sequenced in a study of molecular identifiers for immune sequencing clone quantification. In TCRdb, the PCR reads were re-called with MiXCR into one record per CDR3 protein. In the table there are a few hundred thousand distinct CDR3 sequences, about a fifth of which are singletons. Sequenced input: naive CD8+ T cells from blood, with Jurkat cell RNA spiked in. The subset is: FACS-sorted CD8+CD4-CCR7+CD45RA+ naive T cells. The receptors originated from a human donor in good health. Some libraries in this study had Jurkat cell RNA spiked in.

The chain carries TRBV19 and TRBJ2-7, with a tentative D call TRBD2 (6 bases). Germline CDR1 reads LNHDA; CDR2 reads SQIVND (reference sequence). The CDR3 is 11 residues long. V lost 10 bases, J lost 7 bases, and 14 bases lay in between. Written as DNA, the CDR3 is TGTGCCACCGAACTGGGGGGTGAGCAGTACTTC. Protein sequence: CATELGGEQYF.

This clonotype came up a few times. This chain joins TRBV2 and TRBJ2-1; D possibly corresponds to TRBD1 (5 bases). The germline V gene has CDR1 SNHLY and CDR2 FYNNEI. V was trimmed by 6 bases and J by 7 bases, leaving 13 bases between them. CDR3 length: 13 amino acids. CDR3 in amino acids: CASRKGITNEQFF. The CDR3, as DNA: TGTGCCAGCAGGAAGGGGATTACTAATGAGCAGTTCTTC.

J is TRBJ2-3 and V is TRBV27; possible D gene TRBD1, 5 bases. The germline V gene has CDR1 MNHEY and CDR2 SMNVEV (reference sequence). The CDR3 runs to 16 residues. V was shortened by 6 bases and J by 0 bases, with 16 bases between the two germline ends. CDR3: CASSYQGATSTDTQYF. CDR3 in DNA: TGTGCCAGCAGCTATCAGGGCGCAACTAGCACAGATACGCAGTATTTT.

A word on this clonotype: Being one base from a much bigger clone, this may be a read error. The J gene is TRBJ2-3, the V gene TRBV9; D may correspond to TRBD1 or TRBD2 (5 bases each). V was trimmed by 0 bases and J by 8 bases, leaving 13 bases between them. The CDR3 has 14 residues. Germline CDR1 SGDLS, CDR2 YYNGEE. The chain's CDR3 is CASSVGYGAGTQYF. The CDR3 DNA reads as TGTGCCAGCAGCGTAGGGTACGGGGCAGGTACGCAGTATTTT.

About this clonotype itself: A much larger clone differs by one base, so this may be a read error. This sequence joins TRBV7-9 and TRBJ2-3; D may be TRBD1 (5 bases). CDR3 size: 14 residues. CDR1 SEHNR and CDR2 FQNEAQ come from the germline V gene (reference sequence). The CDR3: CAGSDSRPGDTQYF. Here the CDR3 DNA reads TGTGCCGGCAGCGACAGCCGACCCGGAGATACGCAGTATTTT. Full variable domain (remainder filled in from reference TRBV7-9 and TRBJ2-3): DTGVSQNPRHKITKRGQNVTFRCDPISEHNRLYWYRQTLGQGPEFLTYFQNEAQLEKSRLLSDRFSAERPKGSFSTLEIQRTEQGDSAMYLCAGSDSRPGDTQYFGPGTRLTVL.

This clonotype was seen many times. The V and J genes are TRBV12-3 or TRBV12-4 and TRBJ1-1, with D uncertain. V lost 5 bases, J lost 8 bases, and 12 bases lay in between. The CDR3 spans 12 residues. The CDR3 loop reads CASSPGLWEAFF. CDR3 coding DNA: TGTGCCAGCAGTCCGGGCCTATGGGAAGCTTTCTTT.

This clonotype appeared many times. V usage is TRBV28 and J usage is TRBJ1-5, with D perhaps TRBD1 (5 bases). The CDR3 length is 16 residues. CDR1 and CDR2 from the germline V gene are MDHEN and SYDVKM. Trimming cost V 1 base and J 7 bases, with 17 bases left between them. CDR3 amino acids: CASSLFRGREGQPQHF. In DNA form, the CDR3 reads TGTGCCAGCAGTTTATTTCGGGGCAGGGAGGGCCAGCCCCAGCATTTT.

CDR3 region: CASSILAFPGNTIYF. CDR3 nucleotides: TGTGCCAGTAGTATACTCGCGTTCCCTGGAAACACCATATATTTT. The genes are TRBV19 and TRBJ1-3; D is unclear. Germline V gives CDR1 LNHDA, CDR2 SQIVND (reference sequence). V lost 2 bases, J lost 2 bases, and 10 bases lay in between. This CDR3 is built from 15 residues. The full variable domain, in which reference TRBV19 and TRBJ1-3 provide the parts outside the CDR3, is DGGITQSPKYLFRKEGQNVTLSCEQNLNHDAMYWYRQDPGQGLRLIYYSQIVNDFQKGDIAEGYSVSREKKESFPLTVTSAQKNPTAFYLCASSILAFPGNTIYFGEGSWLTVV.

Many counts were recorded for this clonotype. The chain has TRBV28 and TRBJ1-1; 9 bases fit TRBD1. V dropped 5 bases and J dropped 2; count of bases not matched to a gene: 3. This CDR3 is 14 amino acids long. The germline CDR1 and CDR2 sequences are MDHEN and SYDVKM. The CDR3, as DNA: TGTGCCAGCAGTGGGGACAGGGCTAACACTGAAGCTTTCTTT. This sequence encodes CASSGDRANTEAFF.

This clonotype occurred many times. V is TRBV28 and J is TRBJ1-1; D may be TRBD1 (6 bases). The V gene lost 2 bases and the J gene lost 5 bases, with 15 bases spanning the gap. Looked up from germline, CDR1 is MDHEN and CDR2 is SYDVKM. The CDR3 covers 15 residues. In nucleotides, the CDR3 is TGTGCCAGCAGTTTAGCTTACCGGGGGCAAACTGAAGCTTTCTTT. This sequence encodes CASSLAYRGQTEAFF.

This clonotype was counted at least ten times. The V call is TRBV12-3 or TRBV12-4, the J call TRBJ2-3; D gene uncertain. This CDR3 spans 14 amino acids. V lost 5 bases to trimming and J lost 6 bases, with 15 bases between them. The DNA for the CDR3 is TGTGCCAGCAGTATCCGGGCATACTATGATACGCAGTATTTT. The encoded protein is CASSIRAYYDTQYF.

This clonotype was seen ten or more times. The rearrangement joins TRBV7-2 to TRBJ2-4; the match to TRBD1 covers 9 bases. Germline V gene data show CDR1 as SGHTA and CDR2 as FQGNSA. J gave up 8 bases and V 5 bases, and 13 bases lay outside the gene matches. This CDR3 is built from 16 residues. The CDR3 bases are TGTGCCAGCAGCCCGGATCCGGGACAGGGTCTTGACATTCAGTACTTC. It is translated as CASSPDPGQGLDIQYF.

This clonotype was detected a few times. The chain employs TRBV4-3 and TRBJ2-5; D is possibly TRBD1 (6 bases). This CDR3 contains 15 residues. V gave up 0 bases and J gave up 5 bases, with 13 bases separating them. Germline V lookup: CDR1 LGHNA, CDR2 YSLEER. CDR3 sequence reads: CASSQDGTSAETQYF. The CDR3 coding sequence is TGCGCCAGCAGCCAAGACGGGACAAGCGCCGAGACCCAGTACTTC.

As to this clonotype: As the CDR3 is not closed by the conserved phenylalanine or tryptophan, this likely results from a read error. This rearrangement joins TRBV7-2 to TRBJ2-7, with TRBD2 as a possible D gene (6 bases). V was pared by 3 bases and J by 7 bases, with 16 bases between. Germline CDR1 and CDR2: SGHTA and FQGNSA. This CDR3 is 14 amino acids long. CDR3 coding DNA: TGTGCCAGCAGCTTTGGCACCGGAGGGTTGGAGCAGTACCTC. Protein product: CASSFGTGGLEQYL.

In its sample, this clonotype was seen a few times. The V gene is TRBV9, the J gene TRBJ2-2; TRBD1 matches at 9 bases. V dropped 2 bases and J dropped 4; count of bases not matched to a gene: 9. Germline assignment: CDR1 SGDLS and CDR2 YYNGEE. This CDR3 contains 17 residues. This CDR3 is CASSVLRDRVVTGELFF. The CDR3, as DNA: TGTGCCAGCAGCGTCCTGAGGGACAGGGTCGTCACCGGGGAGCTGTTTTTT.

A note on this clonotype: A read error may be the cause here, since a much bigger clone is one base away. The rearrangement links TRBV6-2 or TRBV6-3 to TRBJ2-5, with 7 bases that match TRBD1. CDR1 MNHEY and CDR2 SVGEGT come from the germline V gene. CDR3 length equals 19 residues. The CDR3 DNA reads TGTGCCAGCAGTTACTCAAGGTGGGACAGCCACTCCGATTTAGAGGCCCAGTACTTC. Residues: CASSYSRWDSHSDLEAQYF.

The chain is built from TRBV20-1 and TRBJ2-7; 13 bases agree with TRBD2. The junction had 13 bases not matched to a gene; V was cut back by 1 base and J by 4 bases. The CDR3 contains 18 residues. The germline V gene has CDR1 DFQATT and CDR2 SNEGSKA (reference sequence). The CDR3 reads CSARGTGLAGQKGYEQYF. The CDR3 coding sequence is TGCAGTGCTAGAGGGACGGGACTAGCGGGGCAGAAGGGATACGAGCAGTACTTC.

On this clonotype: A much larger clone is a single base away; this may be a read error. The chain employs TRBV6-2 or TRBV6-3 and TRBJ1-1; 8 bases align to TRBD1. The germline CDR1 and CDR2 sequences are MNHEY and SVGEGT. The J segment lost 3 bases and the V segment lost 5 bases, leaving 14 bases of the junction unmatched. CDR3 size: 17 residues. CDR3 nucleotide sequence: TGTGCCAGCAGTCACGGGGCAGGGGGCCTGTGGGACACTGAAGCTTTCTTT. The encoded protein is CASSHGAGGLWDTEAFF.

V is TRBV27 and J is TRBJ2-7; maybe TRBD1 (5 bases). The CDR3 covers 14 residues. V was pared by 1 base and J by 1 base, with 8 bases between. From germline, CDR1 is MNHEY and CDR2 SMNVEV (reference sequence). CDR3 in amino acids: CASSLWAGSYEQYF. The CDR3 DNA reads as TGTGCCAGCAGTTTATGGGCAGGGTCCTACGAGCAGTACTTC.

This clonotype was observed at least ten times. V and J are TRBV3-1 and TRBJ2-2; possible D gene TRBD1, 5 bases. V was clipped by 4 bases and J by 0 bases, with 15 bases between them. The CDR3 covers 17 residues. CDR1 and CDR2 from the germline V gene are LGHDT and YNNKEL (reference sequence). The CDR3 nucleotides are TGTGCCAGCAGCCCGCCCTCGACAGAGCCGAACACCGGGGAGCTGTTTTTT. Its translation is CASSPPSTEPNTGELFF.

V is TRBV7-9 and J is TRBJ2-5; TRBD2 matches 7 bases. The V and J ends lost 3 bases and 1 base, in that order; junction bases with no gene match: 8. The CDR3 sequence is 16 residues long. Germline lookup yields CDR1 SEHNR and CDR2 FQNEAQ (reference sequence). The CDR3, as DNA: TGTGCCAGCAGCTTTCGCGGGAGTATTCCCCAAGAGACCCAGTACTTC. Translation gives CASSFRGSIPQETQYF.